This T cell receptor beta chain was retrieved from a study of metastatic and nonmetastatic thyroid tumors. Germline loops: CDR1 SEHNR, CDR2 FQNEAQ (reference sequence). With 3 bases clipped from V and 4 bases from J, the junction kept 14 bases outside the gene matches. The CDR3 has 17 residues. From the PCR reads, TCRdb re-called clones with MiXCR. The sample consists of under 50,000 clones, roughly a fifth of them appearing once. This clone was detected ten times or more. Ahead of thyroid surgery, no patient had received treatment of any kind. The source material was blood. This clonotype originated in a male donor with papillary thyroid cancer or a benign thyroid nodule (not recorded which). Some clones in this sample may be carry-over from other donors' samples. The chain recombines TRBV7-9 with TRBJ1-2; TRBD1 agrees at 7 bases. CDR3 residues: CASSFLDRVSVFYGYTF. CDR3 sequence (DNA): TGTGCCAGCAGCTTTCTAGACAGGGTTTCCGTCTTCTATGGCTACACCTTC.